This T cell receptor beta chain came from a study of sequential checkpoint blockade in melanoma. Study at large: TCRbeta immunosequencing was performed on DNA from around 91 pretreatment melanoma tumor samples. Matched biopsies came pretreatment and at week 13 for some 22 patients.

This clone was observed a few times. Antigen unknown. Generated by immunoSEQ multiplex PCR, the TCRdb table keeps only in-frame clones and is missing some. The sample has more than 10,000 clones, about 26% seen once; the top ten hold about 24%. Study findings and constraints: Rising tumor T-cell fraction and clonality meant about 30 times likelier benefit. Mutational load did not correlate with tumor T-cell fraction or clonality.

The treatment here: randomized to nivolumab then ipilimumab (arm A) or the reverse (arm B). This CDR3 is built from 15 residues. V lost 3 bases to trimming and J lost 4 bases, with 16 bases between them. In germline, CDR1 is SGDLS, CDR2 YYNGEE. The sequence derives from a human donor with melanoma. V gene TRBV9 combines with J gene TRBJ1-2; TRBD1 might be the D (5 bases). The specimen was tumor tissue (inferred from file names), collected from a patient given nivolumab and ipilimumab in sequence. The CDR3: CASSAPQGLGYGYTF. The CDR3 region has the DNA TGTGCCAGCAGCGCCCCCCAGGGTCTGGGCTATGGCTACACCTTC. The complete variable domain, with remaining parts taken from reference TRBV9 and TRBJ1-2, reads DSGVTQTPKHLITATGQRVTLRCSPRSGDLSVYWYQQSLDQGLQFLIQYYNGEERAKGNILERFSAQQFPDLHSELNLSSLELGDSALYFCASSAPQGLGYGYTFGSGTRLTVV.